This TCR beta chain was sequenced during a study of CD8+ T cells in alopecia areata. This clone appeared once. Its antigen is undetermined. It was cDNA, reverse transcribed from extracted RNA, that served as the sequencing template. Some clones are missing from TCRdb's copy, which holds only in-frame ones; the method was immunoSEQ multiplex PCR. The table shows approximately 180,000 clones, with about 53% occurring only once. Whole-study findings and limits: Clonality was higher in lesional than normal scalp, especially in alopecia totalis/universalis. Throughout tofacitinib, many expanded lesional clones continued to persist in scalp and blood.

The treatment is: oral pan-JAK inhibitor, 5-10 mg twice daily. Both peripheral blood and punch biopsies of lesional scalp skin were obtained from patients who had alopecia areata. Germline CDR1 SEHNR, CDR2 FQNEAQ (reference sequence). The CDR3 spans 14 residues. Deletions cut 1 base from V and 5 bases from J, with 12 bases between. The sequence was collected from a human donor with alopecia areata. Sequencing used CD8+ T cells sorted from blood, obtained at week 24, from a patient treated with tofacitinib. The V and J genes are TRBV7-9 and TRBJ2-7; D is unresolved. The CDR3 loop is CASSLVGQVNEQYF. The CDR3 nucleotides are TGTGCCAGCAGCTTAGTAGGGCAGGTCAACGAGCAGTACTTC.